This record looks at one T cell receptor beta chain sequence and its context. Its antigen is unidentified. This sample stems from a study of Ad26.COV2.S vaccination and SARS-CoV-2 variants. Sequencing was performed with immunoSEQ multiplex PCR; in TCRdb, only in-frame clones are kept and a portion is missing. Altogether approximately 300,000 clones are present, 85% being singletons, with the ten largest covering approximately 2.2%. Treatment described: over 15 received Ad26.COV2.S at low or high dose, single or two shots; about five received placebo; per-sample allocation not given. Day 63 following the first vaccine or placebo injection was when the samples were taken. Study-wide findings and caveats: Measurements of TCR breadth and depth may have given underestimates of the total T cell responses. Vaccine recipients and placebo recipients showed similar non-spike TCR breadth.

Sample: peripheral blood, taken in a trial of Ad26.COV2.S vaccine versus placebo. This TCR derives from a person aged 18-65 years who received the Ad26.COV2.S COVID-19 vaccine or a placebo.

The CDR3 nucleotides are TGCAGCGTTGATAAATTTGGGGGGGCCTCCTACGAGCAGTACTTC. Protein product: CSVDKFGGASYEQYF. The V gene is TRBV29-1, the J gene TRBJ2-7; possible D gene TRBD2, 7 bases. Germline V lookup: CDR1 SQVTM, CDR2 ANQGSEA. There are 15 residues in the CDR3. The V end was cut by 3 bases, the J end by 0 bases, with 15 bases between.